The TCR beta chain described here comes from a study of blood T cells in healthy people across ages. Each sample yielded at least 5 micrograms of PBMC total RNA. Then a second PCR, running roughly 7 to 11 cycles, was carried out with a sample-barcoded 5' primer and a J-beta primer mix. TCRdb processed the 5' RACE reads anew with MiXCR; each CDR3 protein has one entry. The sample comprises roughly 700,000 distinct CDR3 sequences, 20% to 25% of which are singletons, and 9.4% rests with the top ten. This clonotype was picked up a small number of times. This sample also appeared in a second study, on T cells of mothers and their children.

Sequencing used blood. The source is a boy between 5 and 17 years old in good health.

CDR3 loop: CASSVEVEQYF. CDR3 nucleotide sequence: TGTGCCAGCAGCGTAGAAGTTGAGCAGTACTTC. This sequence joins TRBV9 and TRBJ2-5; the D is unclear. CDR1 is SGDLS, CDR2 YYNGEE, per germline. V lost 0 bases and J 11 bases, leaving 8 bases between the germline ends. This CDR3 contains 11 residues.